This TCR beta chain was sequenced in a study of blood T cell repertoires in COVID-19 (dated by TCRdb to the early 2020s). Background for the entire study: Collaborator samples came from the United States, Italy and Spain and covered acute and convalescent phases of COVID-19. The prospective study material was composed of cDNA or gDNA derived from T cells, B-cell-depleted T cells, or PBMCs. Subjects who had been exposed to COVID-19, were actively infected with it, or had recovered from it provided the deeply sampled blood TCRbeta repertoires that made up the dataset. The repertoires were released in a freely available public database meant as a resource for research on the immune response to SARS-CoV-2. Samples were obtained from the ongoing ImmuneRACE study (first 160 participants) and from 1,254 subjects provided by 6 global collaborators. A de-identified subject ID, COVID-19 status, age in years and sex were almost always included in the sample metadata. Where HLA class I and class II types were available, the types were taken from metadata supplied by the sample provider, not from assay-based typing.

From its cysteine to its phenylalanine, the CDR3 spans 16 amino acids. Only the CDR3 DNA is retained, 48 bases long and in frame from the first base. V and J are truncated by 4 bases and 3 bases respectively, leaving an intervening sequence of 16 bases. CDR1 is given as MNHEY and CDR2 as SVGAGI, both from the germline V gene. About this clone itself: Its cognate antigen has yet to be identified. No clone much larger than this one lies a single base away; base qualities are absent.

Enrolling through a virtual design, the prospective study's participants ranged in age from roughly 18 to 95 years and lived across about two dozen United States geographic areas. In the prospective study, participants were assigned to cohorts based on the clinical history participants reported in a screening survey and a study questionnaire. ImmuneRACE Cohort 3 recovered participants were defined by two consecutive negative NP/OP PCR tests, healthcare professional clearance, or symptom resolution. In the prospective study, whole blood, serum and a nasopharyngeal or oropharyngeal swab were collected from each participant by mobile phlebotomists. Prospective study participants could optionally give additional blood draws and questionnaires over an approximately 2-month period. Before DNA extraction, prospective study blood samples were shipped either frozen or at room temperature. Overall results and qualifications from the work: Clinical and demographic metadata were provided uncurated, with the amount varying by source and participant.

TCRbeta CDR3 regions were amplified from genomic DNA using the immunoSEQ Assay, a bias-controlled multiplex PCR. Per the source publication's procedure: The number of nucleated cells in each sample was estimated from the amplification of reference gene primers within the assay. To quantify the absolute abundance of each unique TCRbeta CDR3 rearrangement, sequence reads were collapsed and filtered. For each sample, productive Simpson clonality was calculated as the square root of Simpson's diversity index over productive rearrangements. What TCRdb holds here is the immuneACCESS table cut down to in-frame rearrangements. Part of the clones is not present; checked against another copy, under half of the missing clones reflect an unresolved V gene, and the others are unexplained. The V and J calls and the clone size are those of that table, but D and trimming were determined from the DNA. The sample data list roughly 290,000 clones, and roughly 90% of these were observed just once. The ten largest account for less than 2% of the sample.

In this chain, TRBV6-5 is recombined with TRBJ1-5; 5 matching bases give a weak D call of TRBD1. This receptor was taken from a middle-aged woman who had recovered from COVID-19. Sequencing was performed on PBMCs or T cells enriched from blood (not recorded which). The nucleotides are TGTGCCAGCAGTTCCTTCTTAGGAGGGGCCAATCAGCCCCAGCATTTT. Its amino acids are CASSSFLGGANQPQHF.